These 9 T cell receptor beta chains originate from one sample sequenced in a study of cytotoxic CD8 clonotypes in ibrutinib-treated CLL. TCRdb's table, derived via immunoSEQ multiplex PCR, lists solely in-frame clones and lacks some. The sample contains around 70,000 clones, 90% of which appear only once. The sample was PBMCs, taken after 12 months of ibrutinib treatment. Receptors were obtained from a human donor with chronic lymphocytic leukemia.

V is TRBV19 and J is TRBJ2-3; 7 bases are shared with TRBD2. This CDR3 is built from 17 residues. Germline CDR1 is LNHDA and CDR2 is SQIVND (reference sequence). The ends lost 5 bases at V and 1 base at J; junction bases unmatched: 12. DNA for the CDR3: TGTGCCAGTAGTTTCCTCGGGGCTAGCGGTGGCACAGATACGCAGTATTTT. Translated: CASSFLGASGGTDTQYF.

The gene calls are TRBV5-1 and TRBJ2-2; 8 bases fit TRBD2. The V gene's germline CDR1 is SGHRS and CDR2 YFSETQ. This CDR3 spans 12 amino acids. Trimming at V came to 3 bases and at J to 10 bases, leaving 2 bases not matched to a gene. The CDR3, as DNA: TGCGCCAGCAGCTCGGGACTAGAGGAGCTGTTTTTT. Amino acids: CASSSGLEELFF.

This rearrangement joins TRBV5-1 to TRBJ2-2; no clear D. The CDR3 runs to 16 residues. Per germline, CDR1 SGHRS and CDR2 YFSETQ. Trimming cost V 0 bases and J 1 base, with 10 bases left between them. Here the CDR3 reads CASSLDGTMNTGELFF. The CDR3 coding sequence is TGCGCCAGCAGCTTGGATGGTACCATGAACACCGGGGAGCTGTTTTTT.

This rearrangement joins TRBV5-1 to TRBJ1-2; 7 positions match TRBD1. Germline V lookup: CDR1 SGHRS, CDR2 YFSETQ. This CDR3 has 13 residues. V gave up 4 bases and J gave up 5 bases; unmatched junction bases: 5. The CDR3 DNA reads as TGCGCCAGCAGCCCAGAGGGACAGTATGGCTACACCTTC. Its translation is CASSPEGQYGYTF.

The V gene is TRBV5-1, the J gene TRBJ1-1; perhaps TRBD1 as D (6 bases). This CDR3 is 15 amino acids long. The germline V gene encodes CDR1 SGHRS and CDR2 YFSETQ. V was trimmed by 0 bases and J by 2 bases, leaving 11 bases between them. CDR3 in DNA: TGCGCCAGCAGCTTGGGCTGGGGGCTAAACACTGAAGCTTTCTTT. Translation gives CASSLGWGLNTEAFF.

The chain couples TRBV4-1 to TRBJ2-3, with TRBD2 matching 8 bases. There are 16 residues in the CDR3. Germline V gives CDR1 MGHRA, CDR2 YSYEKL. J lost 8 bases, V lost 4 bases, and 14 bases had no gene match. The CDR3 DNA reads as TGCGCCAGCAGCCCGCCCCTCGGGAGGGCATTTAGTACGCAGTATTTT. It translates to CASSPPLGRAFSTQYF.

The gene calls are TRBV28 and TRBJ2-7; the match to TRBD1 covers 12 bases. Germline lookup yields CDR1 MDHEN and CDR2 SYDVKM. This CDR3 has 16 residues. V shed 7 bases, J shed 7 bases, and the junction held 14 bases outside the gene matches. CDR3 in amino acids: CASNSPRDRGLREQYF. DNA for the CDR3: TGTGCCAGCAACTCTCCCCGGGACAGGGGGCTCCGAGAGCAGTACTTC.

The chain employs TRBV2 and TRBJ2-3; unclear D gene. V was trimmed by 6 bases and J by 3 bases, leaving 4 bases between them. Germline CDR1 and CDR2: SNHLY and FYNNEI. The CDR3 runs to 11 residues. Here the CDR3 reads CASRLTDTQYF. CDR3 DNA sequence: TGTGCCAGCAGGCTAACAGATACGCAGTATTTT.

In this sample, this clone turned up once. DNA of the CDR3: TGTGCCAGCAGCACTCGGACAGAAGGGGGCTTAAAACTGTTTTTT. Amino acids: CASSTRTEGGLKLFF. V gene TRBV13 combines with J gene TRBJ1-4; 7 nucleotides match TRBD1. Germline V lookup: CDR1 PRHDT, CDR2 FYEKMQ (reference sequence). The CDR3 spans 15 residues. The V gene end was trimmed by 5 bases and the J gene end by 10 bases; junction bases not matched to a gene: 13.